The 26 T cell receptor beta chains presented below share a single source sample, sequenced in a study of control samples from healthy donors and cancer patients. Using immunoSEQ multiplex PCR, the repertoire was profiled, and TCRdb retains in-frame clones only, with some absent. Here the sample spans about 70,000 clones, about 89% being singletons. Sequenced input: PBMCs. These TCRs come from a woman between 45 and 60 years old with head and neck cancer.

This sequence joins TRBV19 and TRBJ1-4; no definite D call. The V gene's germline CDR1 is LNHDA and CDR2 SQIVND (reference sequence). This CDR3 is 15 amino acids long. The V end lost 6 bases, the J end lost 7 bases, and 18 bases lay between the germline ends. This CDR3 reads CASRLTNSNGEKLFF. CDR3 sequence (DNA): TGTGCCAGTAGACTAACCAACAGTAATGGTGAAAAACTGTTTTTT.

This clone was seen just once. The chain joins TRBV3-1 (or the pseudogene TRBV3-2) to TRBJ1-5; the D is unclear. V was shortened by 1 base and J by 1 base, with 8 bases between the two germline ends. The germline CDR1 and CDR2 sequences are LGHDT and YNNKEL (reference sequence). The CDR3 loop spans 15 amino acids. The CDR3 spells CASSQGTWSNQPQHF. As DNA, the CDR3 is TGTGCCAGCAGCCAAGGTACTTGGAGCAATCAGCCCCAGCATTTT.

The V and J genes are TRBV7-9 and TRBJ1-1; TRBD1 might be the D (6 bases). From germline, CDR1 is SEHNR and CDR2 FQNEAQ (reference sequence). The CDR3 contains 15 residues. Trimming shortened V by 7 bases and J by 0 bases, and 15 bases separated the two germline ends. CDR3 bases: TGTGCCAGCAACCCAACCAGGGGAGTGAACACTGAAGCTTTCTTT. Its protein product is CASNPTRGVNTEAFF.

The chain couples TRBV7-3 to TRBJ2-3, with 7 bases matching TRBD1. V lost 5 bases, J lost 0 bases, and 8 bases stayed unmatched. Germline CDR1 is SGHTA and CDR2 is FQGTGA. This CDR3 region has 16 residues. CDR3 in DNA: TGTGCCAGCAGCGAGGGGGCGCAGCCTAGCACAGATACGCAGTATTTT. Translation gives CASSEGAQPSTDTQYF. The complete variable domain, with remaining parts taken from reference TRBV7-3 and TRBJ2-3, reads GAGVSQTPSNKVTEKGKYVELRCDPISGHTALYWYRQSLGQGPEFLIYFQGTGAADDSGLPNDRFFAVRPEGSVSTLKIQRTERGDSAVYLCASSEGAQPSTDTQYFGPGTRLTVL.

J is TRBJ2-3 and V is TRBV28; 16 bases line up with TRBD2. V lost 1 base to trimming and J lost 2 bases; unmatched junction nucleotides: 3. The germline gives CDR1 MDHEN, CDR2 SYDVKM. CDR3 size: 18 residues. DNA for the CDR3: TGTGCCAGCAGTTTATTGGGACTAGCGGGGGGGAACACAGATACGCAGTATTTT. Translating it yields CASSLLGLAGGNTDTQYF.

The chain links TRBV5-5 to TRBJ2-1, with D maybe TRBD1 (5 bases). This CDR3 has 13 residues. Germline V gene data show CDR1 as SGHKS and CDR2 as YYEKEE (reference sequence). Between the trimmed V and J ends, which lost 4 bases and 8 bases, there was a span of 13 bases. CDR3 sequence reads: CASSPSVGHEQFF. As DNA, the CDR3 is TGTGCCAGCAGCCCCTCTGTGGGGCATGAGCAGTTCTTC.

V usage is TRBV11-3 and J usage is TRBJ2-2, with D perhaps matching TRBD2 (5 bases). Per germline, CDR1 SGHNT and CDR2 YENEEA. V lost 0 bases and J lost 3, with 23 bases in between. The CDR3 runs to 20 residues. DNA of the CDR3: TGTGCCAGCAGCTTAGATCTGGCCAAGATACCACGGGGTGACACCGGGGAGCTGTTTTTT. Translating gives CASSLDLAKIPRGDTGELFF.

V is TRBV5-6 and J is TRBJ2-3, with a possible D match to TRBD1 (7 bases). With 3 bases removed from V and 2 bases from J, the gap between germline ends came to 16 bases. Germline V gene data show CDR1 as SGHDT and CDR2 as YYEEEE. The CDR3 has 16 residues. The CDR3 nucleotides are TGTGCCAGCAGCTCCCGGGGCAGGGGGGTCACAGATACGCAGTATTTT. Translated: CASSSRGRGVTDTQYF.

This clone appeared once. This chain uses TRBV7-8 with TRBJ2-2, with unresolved D. The CDR3 covers 15 residues. The V gene lost 5 bases and the J gene lost 2 bases, with 12 bases spanning the gap. Germline V gene sequence: CDR1 SGHVS, CDR2 FQNEAQ. This chain's CDR3 is CASSPAGTNTGELFF. CDR3 nucleotide sequence: TGTGCCAGCAGCCCCGCCGGAACAAACACCGGGGAGCTGTTTTTT.

The CDR3 DNA reads TGTGCCAGCTCACCACTAAGGGGTCCCACAGATACGCAGTATTTT. Its translation: CASSPLRGPTDTQYF. The V and J genes are TRBV18 and TRBJ2-3, with a possible D match to TRBD1 (5 bases). CDR1 KGHSH and CDR2 LQKENI come from the germline V gene. There are 15 residues in the CDR3. V was pared by 1 base and J by 2 bases, with 10 bases between.

J is TRBJ1-1 and V is TRBV7-8, with D possibly matching TRBD1 (5 bases). Per germline, CDR1 SGHVS and CDR2 FQNEAQ. The V gene lost 3 bases and the J gene lost 5 bases, with 19 bases spanning the gap. The CDR3 has 16 amino acids. The CDR3 spells CASSFPNQGRGTEAFF. The CDR3 DNA follows: TGTGCCAGCAGCTTTCCTAACCAGGGCCGAGGTACTGAAGCTTTCTTT. Supplemented by reference TRBV7-8 and TRBJ1-1, the full variable domain reads GAGVSQSPRYKVAKRGQDVALRCDPISGHVSLFWYQQALGQGPEFLTYFQNEAQLDKSGLPSDRFFAERPEGSVSTLKIQRTQQEDSAVYLCASSFPNQGRGTEAFFGQGTRLTVV.

The chain has TRBV7-6 and TRBJ1-2; weak D call: TRBD1 (5 bases). V shed 1 base and J shed 6 bases, with 6 bases lying between them. CDR1 is SGHVS and CDR2 is FNYEAQ in the germline V gene. This CDR3 contains 12 residues. The CDR3 protein is CASSLGGDGYTF. The CDR3 region has the DNA TGTGCCAGCAGCTTAGGGGGGGATGGCTACACCTTC.

The rearrangement uses TRBV4-3 and TRBJ1-2; no definite D call. The CDR3 spans 14 residues. Trimming took 1 base from V and 2 from J, leaving 8 bases between them. CDR1 and CDR2 from the germline V gene are LGHNA and YSLEER. The CDR3 nucleotides read TGCGCCAGCAGCCAAGGAAGTCAGAACTATGGCTACACCTTC. Protein sequence: CASSQGSQNYGYTF.

The CDR3 spells CASSLSGRSYEQYF. The CDR3 region has the DNA TGTGCCAGCAGCTTATCAGGACGGAGCTACGAGCAGTACTTC. The J gene is TRBJ2-7, the V gene TRBV11-3, with no clear D. The CDR3 contains 14 residues. CDR1 SGHNT and CDR2 YENEEA come from the germline V gene. Trimming removed 2 bases from V and 3 bases from J, with 11 bases in between.

The V gene is TRBV7-8, the J gene TRBJ1-4; 9 positions agree with TRBD1. With 2 bases clipped from V and 7 bases from J, the junction kept 11 bases outside the gene matches. The CDR3 consists of 17 residues. The V gene's germline CDR1 is SGHVS and CDR2 FQNEAQ. CDR3 protein: CASSLIAHRGRVEKLFF. The CDR3 coding sequence is TGTGCCAGCAGCTTAATTGCTCACAGGGGGCGCGTTGAAAAACTGTTTTTT.

The chain joins TRBV25-1 to TRBJ1-3; D remains ambiguous. Germline loops: CDR1 MGHDK, CDR2 SYGVNS. The ends were cut back, 1 base at V and 0 bases at J, with 13 bases in the middle. The CDR3 has 17 amino acids. Here the CDR3 DNA reads TGTGCCAGCAGTGAATTGGGCCGACTGGACTCTGGAAACACCATATATTTT. Protein product: CASSELGRLDSGNTIYF. The whole variable domain, filled in from reference TRBV25-1 and TRBJ1-3, reads EADIYQTPRYLVIGTGKKITLECSQTMGHDKMYWYQQDPGMELHLIHYSYGVNSTEKGDLSSESTVSRIRTEHFPLTLESARPSHTSQYLCASSELGRLDSGNTIYFGEGSWLTVV.

The chain has TRBV7-2 and TRBJ2-2; D is unresolved. The CDR3 extends over 14 amino acids. Germline loops: CDR1 SGHTA, CDR2 FQGNSA. V dropped 5 bases and J dropped 12 bases, with 19 bases sitting between them. The CDR3 is CASSPSRVELKLFF. DNA for the CDR3: TGTGCCAGCAGCCCCTCTAGAGTCGAACTGAAGCTGTTTTTT.

The V and J genes are TRBV4-1 and TRBJ1-6, with D maybe TRBD1 (6 bases). The CDR3 has 20 residues. V was clipped by 0 bases and J by 4 bases, with 22 bases between them. Germline assignment: CDR1 MGHRA and CDR2 YSYEKL. Here the CDR3 DNA reads TGCGCCAGCAGCCAAGAGGTAGGGGGGCCCGCCTCCCCTTATAATTCACCCCTCCACTTT. It encodes CASSQEVGGPASPYNSPLHF.

The rearrangement links TRBV9 to TRBJ2-1, with 11 positions matching TRBD1. The V gene end was trimmed by 4 bases and the J gene end by 7 bases; junction bases not matched to a gene: 10. The CDR3 sequence is 16 residues long. Germline lookup yields CDR1 SGDLS and CDR2 YYNGEE. CDR3: CASSIHRDRGNNEQFF. CDR3 DNA sequence: TGTGCCAGCAGCATTCACCGGGACAGGGGGAATAATGAGCAGTTCTTC.

The sample holds a few counts of this clone. This chain links TRBV12-3 or TRBV12-4 with TRBJ1-2; a weak D match, TRBD1 (5 bases). Trimming removed 7 bases from V and 10 bases from J, with 19 bases in between. CDR3 length equals 13 residues. This chain's CDR3 is CASTEQRGYAYTF. In nucleotides, the CDR3 is TGTGCCAGCACCGAGCAGCGGGGGTACGCCTACACCTTC.

This clone was observed a handful of times. The CDR3 protein is CASSQEVQGSYNEQFF. In DNA, the CDR3 is TGTGCCAGCAGCCAAGAGGTTCAGGGTTCCTACAATGAGCAGTTCTTC. J is TRBJ2-1 and V is TRBV4-2; the D gene is possibly TRBD1 (5 bases). CDR1 LGHNA and CDR2 YNFKEQ come from the germline V gene. This CDR3 has 16 residues. V was shortened by 0 bases and J by 1 base, with 10 bases between the two germline ends.

The rearrangement links TRBV10-3 to TRBJ1-1, with 12 positions matching TRBD1. V lost 3 bases and J lost 6; bases outside the gene matches: 5. The CDR3 has 15 residues. The germline gives CDR1 ENHRY, CDR2 SYGVKD. This chain's CDR3 is CAISDPGTGGSEAFF. In DNA, the CDR3 is TGTGCCATCAGTGACCCCGGGACAGGGGGCTCTGAAGCTTTCTTT.

The count of this clone is one. The sample carries other DNA sequences with the same CDR3. V and J are TRBV15 and TRBJ2-1, with TRBD2 matching 11 bases. V lost 0 bases and J lost 6; bases outside the gene matches: 4. Germline values: CDR1 LNHNV, CDR2 YYDKDF (reference sequence). The CDR3 covers 16 residues. This chain's CDR3 is CATSRDRLAGPNEQFF. In nucleotides, the CDR3 is TGTGCCACCAGCAGAGATCGACTAGCGGGGCCCAATGAGCAGTTCTTC.

J is TRBJ1-5 and V is TRBV19, with 7 bases fitting TRBD1. V shed 5 bases and J 5 bases; nucleotides not matched to a gene: 9. This CDR3 region has 15 residues. Looked up from germline, CDR1 is LNHDA and CDR2 is SQIVND (reference sequence). In nucleotides, the CDR3 is TGTGCCAGTAGTCCTTCGGGGACAGCTTATCAGCCCCAGCATTTT. Amino acid sequence: CASSPSGTAYQPQHF.

The genes are TRBV19 and TRBJ1-1; the match to TRBD1 covers 7 bases. The CDR3 is 11 amino acids. J gave up 8 bases and V 6 bases, and 3 bases lay outside the gene matches. Germline values: CDR1 LNHDA, CDR2 SQIVND (reference sequence). The CDR3 nucleotides are TGTGCCAGTAGGAGACAGGGCGAAGCTTTCTTT. Translated: CASRRQGEAFF.

This chain joins TRBV30 and TRBJ2-7; D unclear. CDR1 and CDR2 from the germline V gene are GTSNPN and SVGIG (reference sequence). Deletions cut 2 bases from V and 4 bases from J, with 9 bases between. The CDR3 has 12 amino acids. The CDR3 protein is CAWSLSNYEQYF. In nucleotides, the CDR3 is TGTGCCTGGAGTCTATCAAATTACGAGCAGTACTTC.